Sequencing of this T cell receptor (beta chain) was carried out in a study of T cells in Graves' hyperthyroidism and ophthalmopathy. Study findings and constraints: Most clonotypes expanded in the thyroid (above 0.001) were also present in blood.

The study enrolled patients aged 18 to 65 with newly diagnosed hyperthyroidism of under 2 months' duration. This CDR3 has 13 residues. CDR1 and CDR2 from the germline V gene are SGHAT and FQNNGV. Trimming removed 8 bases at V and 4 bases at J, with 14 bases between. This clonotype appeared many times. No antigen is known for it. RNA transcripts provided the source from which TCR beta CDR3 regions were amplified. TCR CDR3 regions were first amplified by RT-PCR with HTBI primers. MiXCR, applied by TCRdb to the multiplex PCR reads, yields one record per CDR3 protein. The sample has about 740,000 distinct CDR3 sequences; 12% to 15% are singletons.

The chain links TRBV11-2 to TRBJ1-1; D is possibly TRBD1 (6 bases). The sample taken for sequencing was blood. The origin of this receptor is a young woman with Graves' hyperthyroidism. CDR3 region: CASGYRAFTEAFF. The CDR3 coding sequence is TGTGCCAGCGGATACAGGGCTTTCACTGAAGCTTTCTTT.